These 26 T cell receptor beta chains were all obtained from the same sample, sequenced in a study of response to subunit inactivated influenza vaccine. TCRdb used MiXCR to reprocess the RT-PCR reads, holding one entry per CDR3 protein. The top ten hold around 9.6% of the sample, which has around 750,000 distinct CDR3 sequences, 21% seen once. Specimen: PBMCs from blood, collected 4 to 6 days after vaccination. The receptors stem from a man aged 50-59 years who received an inactivated influenza vaccine.

This clonotype has a handful of counts. The chain employs TRBV4-3 and TRBJ2-2; D is ambiguous. The CDR3 runs 14 residues. The germline gives CDR1 LGHNA, CDR2 YSLEER. V lost 1 base and J lost 5, with 8 bases in between. The CDR3 DNA is TGCGCCAGCAGCCAAGGGATGGGGACCGGGGAGCTGTTTTTT. Translated, it gives CASSQGMGTGELFF.

CDR3 sequence reads: CSVVPLNEQFF. DNA of the CDR3: TGCAGCGTTGTCCCCCTCAATGAGCAGTTCTTC. The gene calls are TRBV29-1 and TRBJ2-1; D remains ambiguous. This CDR3 spans 11 amino acids. Looked up from germline, CDR1 is SQVTM and CDR2 is ANQGSEA. V was cut by 4 bases and J by 6 bases, with 7 bases left in between.

This chain uses TRBV20-1 with TRBJ2-7, with TRBD1 as a possible D gene (5 bases). The V and J ends lost 6 bases and 5 bases respectively, with 17 bases between them. The CDR3 consists of 13 residues. CDR1 is DFQATT, CDR2 SNEGSKA, per germline (reference sequence). CDR3 in DNA: TGCAGTGCCCCGAAGGGGCGACGCCACGAGCAGTACTTC. The encoded protein is CSAPKGRRHEQYF.

The rearrangement uses TRBV4-3 and TRBJ2-7; no reliable D call. Trimming took 4 bases from V and 0 from J, leaving 10 bases between them. The CDR3 runs 14 residues. Germline V gives CDR1 LGHNA, CDR2 YSLEER. The CDR3 here is CASSPWADSYEQYF. Here the CDR3 DNA reads TGCGCCAGCAGCCCCTGGGCGGACTCCTACGAGCAGTACTTC.

This clonotype was counted between two and nine times. CDR3 sequence reads: CASSMGLTTDTQYF. CDR3 sequence (DNA): TGTGCCAGCAGCATGGGACTAACTACCGATACGCAGTATTTT. This sequence joins TRBV11-1 and TRBJ2-3, with TRBD2 matching 7 bases. Trimming took 5 bases from V and 6 from J; bases not matched to a gene: 8. CDR3 length: 14 amino acids. Germline values: CDR1 SGHAT, CDR2 FQDESV (reference sequence).

The V call is TRBV30, the J call TRBJ2-7; 7 positions match TRBD2. The CDR3 length is 14 residues. Germline trimming cut 2 bases from V and 1 base from J; bases unmatched to any gene: 5. CDR1 and CDR2 from the germline V gene are GTSNPN and SVGIG (reference sequence). CDR3 in amino acids: CAWSPASGSYEQYF. In nucleotides, the CDR3 is TGTGCCTGGAGTCCGGCTAGCGGATCCTACGAGCAGTACTTC.

This clonotype was counted a few times. The chain uses TRBV10-3 and TRBJ2-1; the D gene is possibly TRBD2 (5 bases). The CDR3 sequence is 13 residues long. The germline CDR1 and CDR2 sequences are ENHRY and SYGVKD. V lost 3 bases and J 9 bases, leaving 12 bases between the germline ends. CDR3 DNA: TGTGCCATCAGTGATCGGGAAAGCGGTGAGCAGTTCTTC. Its protein product is CAISDRESGEQFF.

The V and J genes are TRBV29-1 and TRBJ2-3; unclear D gene. Trimming removed 0 bases at V and 0 bases at J, with 13 bases between. This CDR3 region has 16 residues. Germline-derived CDR1 and CDR2 are SQVTM and ANQGSEA. The CDR3 loop is CSVEEHRASSTDTQYF. In nucleotides, the CDR3 is TGCAGCGTTGAAGAGCATAGGGCCTCTAGCACAGATACGCAGTATTTT.

A few counts support this clonotype. V usage is TRBV25-1 and J usage is TRBJ2-3, with TRBD2 matching 9 bases. The CDR3 has 17 amino acids. CDR1 and CDR2 from the germline V gene are MGHDK and SYGVNS. Unmatched junction bases numbered 7, after V lost 3 bases and J lost 0 bases. The DNA of the CDR3 is TGTGCCAGCAGTGAGATAATAGCGGGAGCAAGCACAGATACGCAGTATTTT. Translating it yields CASSEIIAGASTDTQYF.

This clonotype was observed a handful of times. V usage is TRBV28 and J usage is TRBJ1-6, with 10 positions matching TRBD1. V was pared by 6 bases and J by 1 base, with 3 bases of the junction left unmatched. CDR1 MDHEN and CDR2 SYDVKM come from the germline V gene. This CDR3 is built from 16 residues. CDR3 DNA: TGTGCCAGCAGCCCGGACAGGGGGTCCTATAATTCACCCCTCCACTTT. Translated, it gives CASSPDRGSYNSPLHF.

This chain connects TRBV7-8 to TRBJ2-1; D gene ambiguous. V was trimmed by 1 base and J by 2 bases, leaving 15 bases between them. Germline CDR1 reads SGHVS; CDR2 reads FQNEAQ. The CDR3 has 17 amino acids. CDR3 amino acids: CASSLEAASWTYNEQFF. DNA for the CDR3: TGTGCCAGCAGCTTAGAGGCGGCGAGCTGGACCTACAATGAGCAGTTCTTC.

By share of the sample, this clonotype is medium-sized. The chain links TRBV7-9 to TRBJ1-2; weak D call: TRBD1 (6 bases). This CDR3 is built from 14 residues. Trimming removed 7 bases from V and 6 bases from J, with 18 bases in between. Germline CDR1 and CDR2: SEHNR and FQNEAQ (reference sequence). In DNA form, the CDR3 reads TGTGCCAGCACCGAGTCCGGGGGGGCCCATGGCTACACCTTC. Encoded protein: CASTESGGAHGYTF.

V and J are TRBV4-3 and TRBJ2-7, with D possibly TRBD2 on 5 matching bases. V was shortened by 3 bases and J by 3 bases, with 15 bases between the two germline ends. Germline V lookup: CDR1 LGHNA, CDR2 YSLEER. The CDR3 covers 15 residues. Here the CDR3 DNA reads TGCGCCAGCAGCCATACGGGATCCGGGAACTACGAGCAGTACTTC. Translating it yields CASSHTGSGNYEQYF.

V is TRBV6-2 or TRBV6-3 and J is TRBJ1-1; no firm D call. Germline V gives CDR1 MNHEY, CDR2 SVGEGT. The CDR3 spans 13 residues. With 0 bases removed from V and 3 bases from J, the gap between germline ends came to 5 bases. The CDR3: CASSYSAHTEAFF. For the CDR3, the DNA is TGTGCCAGCAGTTACTCGGCTCACACTGAAGCTTTCTTT.

The chain has TRBV20-1 and TRBJ2-5; 12 nucleotides agree with TRBD2. V shed 6 bases, J shed 5 bases, and the junction held 7 bases outside the gene matches. Germline V gene lookup returns CDR1 DFQATT and CDR2 SNEGSKA (reference sequence). The length of the CDR3 is 14 residues. CDR3: CSAIPSGGAETQYF. CDR3 DNA sequence: TGCAGTGCCATCCCTAGCGGGGGGGCTGAGACCCAGTACTTC.

DNA of the CDR3: TGTGCCAGCAGTTTATTATCTAGCGGGGGGTCCGGTGAGCAGTTCTTC. Residues: CASSLLSSGGSGEQFF. The V gene is TRBV27, the J gene TRBJ2-1; 11 bases map to TRBD2. The CDR3 runs 16 residues. Germline trimming cut 1 base from V and 9 bases from J; bases unmatched to any gene: 8. The germline gives CDR1 MNHEY, CDR2 SMNVEV (reference sequence).

V is TRBV4-3 and J is TRBJ2-1, with no clear D. The CDR3 contains 16 residues. V lost 4 bases, J lost 2 bases, and 15 bases lay in between. Germline CDR1 and CDR2: LGHNA and YSLEER. The DNA of the CDR3 is TGCGCCAGCAGCCCCCGGGCGGAGATTGCCTACAATGAGCAGTTCTTC. Its protein product is CASSPRAEIAYNEQFF.

This clonotype was recorded many times. The gene calls are TRBV15 and TRBJ2-1; TRBD2 agrees at 8 bases. This CDR3 has 15 residues. Trimming took 1 base from V and 7 from J; bases not matched to a gene: 6. Germline CDR1 and CDR2: LNHNV and YYDKDF (reference sequence). The CDR3 sequence: CATSRGGLARNEQFF. The CDR3 DNA reads TGTGCCACCAGCAGAGGAGGACTAGCAAGGAATGAGCAGTTCTTC.

This clonotype has just a few counts. The chain has TRBV5-1 and TRBJ2-1; TRBD1 matches 9 bases. Per germline, CDR1 SGHRS and CDR2 YFSETQ. This CDR3 is built from 15 residues. Unmatched junction bases numbered 2, after V lost 2 bases and J lost 2 bases. The CDR3 loop reads CASSLQGAPYNEQFF. The DNA of the CDR3 is TGCGCCAGCAGCTTACAGGGGGCCCCCTACAATGAGCAGTTCTTC.

The rearrangement links TRBV3-1 to TRBJ1-4; 9 positions match TRBD1. This CDR3 comprises 16 residues. The germline gives CDR1 LGHDT, CDR2 YNNKEL (reference sequence). V lost 1 base to trimming and J lost 5 bases; unmatched junction nucleotides: 5. CDR3 DNA: TGTGCCAGCAGCCAAGGCCGCGGACAGGGGAATGAAAAACTGTTTTTT. This codes for CASSQGRGQGNEKLFF.

The J gene is TRBJ1-1, the V gene TRBV24-1; no reliable D call. Between the trimmed V and J ends, which lost 3 bases and 2 bases, there was a span of 12 bases. Germline CDR1 is KGHDR and CDR2 is SFDVKD. This CDR3 region has 15 residues. The CDR3 region is CATSDPRAGNTEAFF. The CDR3 bases are TGTGCCACCAGTGATCCCCGGGCGGGTAACACTGAAGCTTTCTTT.

The chain employs TRBV29-1 and TRBJ2-3; TRBD1 matches 7 bases. The trim removed 6 bases at V and 0 bases at J, leaving 9 bases unmatched. CDR1 and CDR2 (germline): SQVTM, ANQGSEA. CDR3 size: 15 residues. Written as DNA, the CDR3 is TGCAGCGTCGCTAAACCGGGACAGAGCACAGATACGCAGTATTTT. Residues: CSVAKPGQSTDTQYF.

This chain connects TRBV5-1 to TRBJ2-1; TRBD1 or TRBD2 may be the D gene (5 bases each). This CDR3 comprises 16 residues. V was trimmed by 6 bases and J by 0 bases, leaving 16 bases between them. Germline V gene sequence: CDR1 SGHRS, CDR2 YFSETQ. CDR3 residues: CASKGWGSLSYNEQFF. As DNA, the CDR3 is TGCGCCAGCAAGGGTTGGGGGTCCCTCTCCTACAATGAGCAGTTCTTC.

This clonotype has a count of ten or more. The chain employs TRBV27 and TRBJ1-1; TRBD1 agrees at 7 bases. Per germline, CDR1 MNHEY and CDR2 SMNVEV (reference sequence). Germline trimming cut 3 bases from V and 7 bases from J; bases unmatched to any gene: 5. This CDR3 is built from 13 residues. CDR3: CASSFRGPGEAFF. The CDR3 DNA sequence: TGTGCCAGCAGTTTTAGGGGGCCGGGTGAAGCTTTCTTT.

This clonotype was counted a few times. The chain links TRBV7-2 to TRBJ1-2; D uncertain. Trimming removed 5 bases from V and 2 bases from J, with 12 bases in between. The CDR3 extends over 14 amino acids. CDR1 and CDR2 from the germline V gene are SGHTA and FQGNSA. CDR3 coding DNA: TGTGCCAGCAGCCTAAGGACCCTCAACTATGGCTACACCTTC. Translation: CASSLRTLNYGYTF.

This clonotype was counted only a few times. The V and J genes are TRBV4-2 and TRBJ2-5, with 10 nucleotides matching TRBD2. V shed 0 bases, J shed 4 bases, and the junction held 8 bases outside the gene matches. This CDR3 is built from 17 residues. Germline CDR1 is LGHNA and CDR2 is YNFKEQ. The chain's CDR3 is CASSQDLRAGGRETQYF. CDR3 bases: TGTGCCAGCAGCCAAGATCTCCGAGCGGGGGGGCGAGAGACCCAGTACTTC.